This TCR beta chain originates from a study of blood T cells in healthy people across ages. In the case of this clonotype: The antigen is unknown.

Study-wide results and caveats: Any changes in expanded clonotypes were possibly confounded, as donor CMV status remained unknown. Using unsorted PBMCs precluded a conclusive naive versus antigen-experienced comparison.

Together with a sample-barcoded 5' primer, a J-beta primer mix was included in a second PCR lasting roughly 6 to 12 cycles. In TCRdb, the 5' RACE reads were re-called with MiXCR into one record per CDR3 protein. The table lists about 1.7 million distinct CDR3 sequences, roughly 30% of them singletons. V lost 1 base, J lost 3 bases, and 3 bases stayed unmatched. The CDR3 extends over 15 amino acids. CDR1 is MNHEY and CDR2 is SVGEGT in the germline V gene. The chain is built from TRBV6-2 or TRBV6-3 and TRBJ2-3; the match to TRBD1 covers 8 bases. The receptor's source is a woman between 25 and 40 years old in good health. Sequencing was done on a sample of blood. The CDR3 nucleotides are TGTGCCAGCAGTTACTGGACAGGGAGGACAGATACGCAGTATTTT. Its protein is CASSYWTGRTDTQYF.